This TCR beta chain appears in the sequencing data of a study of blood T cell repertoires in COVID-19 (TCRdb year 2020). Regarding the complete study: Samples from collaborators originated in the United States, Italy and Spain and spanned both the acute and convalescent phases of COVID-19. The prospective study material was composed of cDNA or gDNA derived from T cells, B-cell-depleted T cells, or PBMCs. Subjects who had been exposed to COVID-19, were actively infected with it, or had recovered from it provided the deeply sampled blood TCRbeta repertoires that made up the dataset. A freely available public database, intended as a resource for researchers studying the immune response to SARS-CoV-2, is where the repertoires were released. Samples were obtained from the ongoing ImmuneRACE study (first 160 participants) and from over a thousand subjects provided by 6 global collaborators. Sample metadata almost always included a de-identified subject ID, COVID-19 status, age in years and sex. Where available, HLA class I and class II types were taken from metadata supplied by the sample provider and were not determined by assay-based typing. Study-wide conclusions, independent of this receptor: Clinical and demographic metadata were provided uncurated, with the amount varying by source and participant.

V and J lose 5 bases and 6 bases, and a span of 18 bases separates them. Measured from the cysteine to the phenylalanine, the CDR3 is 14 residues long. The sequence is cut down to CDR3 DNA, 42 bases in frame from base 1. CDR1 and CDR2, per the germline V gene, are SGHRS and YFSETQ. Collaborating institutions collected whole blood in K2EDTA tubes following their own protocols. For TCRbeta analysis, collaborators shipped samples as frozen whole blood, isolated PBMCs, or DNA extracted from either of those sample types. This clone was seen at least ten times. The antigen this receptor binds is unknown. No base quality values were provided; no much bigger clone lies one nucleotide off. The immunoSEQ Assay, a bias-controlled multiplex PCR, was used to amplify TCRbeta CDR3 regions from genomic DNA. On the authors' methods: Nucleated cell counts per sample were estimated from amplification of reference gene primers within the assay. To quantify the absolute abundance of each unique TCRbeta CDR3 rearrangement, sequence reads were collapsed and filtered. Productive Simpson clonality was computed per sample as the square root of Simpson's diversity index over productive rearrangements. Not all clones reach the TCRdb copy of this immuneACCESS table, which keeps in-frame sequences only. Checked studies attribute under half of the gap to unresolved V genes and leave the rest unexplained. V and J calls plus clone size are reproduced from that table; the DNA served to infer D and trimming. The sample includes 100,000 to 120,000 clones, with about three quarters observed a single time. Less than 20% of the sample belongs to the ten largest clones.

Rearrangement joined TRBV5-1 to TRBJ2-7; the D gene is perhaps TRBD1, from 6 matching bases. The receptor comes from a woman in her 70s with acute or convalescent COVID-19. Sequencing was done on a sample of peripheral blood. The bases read TGCGCCAGCAGTCAAGCCCAGGGGATTGGCGAGCAGTACTTC. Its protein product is CASSQAQGIGEQYF.